Following are 18 T cell receptor beta chains from one sample sequenced in a study of response to subunit inactivated influenza vaccine. TCRdb re-called the RT-PCR reads through MiXCR, storing one row per CDR3 protein. The repertoire holds roughly 500,000 distinct CDR3 sequences, with 25% as singletons. The sample consisted of CD4+ T cells sorted from PBMCs, taken less than 6 days after vaccination. The receptors derive from a man aged 50-60 years who received an inactivated influenza vaccine.

The chain is built from TRBV6-2 or TRBV6-3 and TRBJ2-5; the match to TRBD1 covers 9 bases. Germline V lookup: CDR1 MNHEY, CDR2 SVGEGT. V trimming: 9 bases; J trimming: 4 bases; junction bases outside the gene matches: 6. The CDR3 spans 13 residues. The chain's CDR3 is CARSQGAGETQYF. CDR3 nucleotides: TGTGCCAGATCACAGGGGGCTGGAGAGACCCAGTACTTC.

The chain has TRBV5-1 and TRBJ2-5; D perhaps matches TRBD1 (7 bases). The CDR3 sequence is 17 residues long. V was shortened by 2 bases and J by 2 bases, with 19 bases between the two germline ends. CDR1 and CDR2 (germline): SGHRS, YFSETQ. CDR3 nucleotide sequence: TGCGCCAGCAGCTTTGCCCTCCTGACAGGGACTCAAGAGACCCAGTACTTC. It yields the protein CASSFALLTGTQETQYF.

The V and J genes are TRBV12-3 or TRBV12-4 and TRBJ2-1; possibly TRBD1 for D (5 bases). The CDR3 length is 12 residues. The V end was cut by 6 bases, the J end by 11 bases, with 14 bases between. CDR3 sequence: CASREAGMKQFF. Here the CDR3 DNA reads TGTGCCAGCAGAGAGGCAGGGATGAAGCAGTTCTTC.

V gene TRBV4-2 combines with J gene TRBJ2-2; 8 bases fit TRBD2. This CDR3 has 16 amino acids. After removal of 1 base from V and 4 bases from J, the junction contained 5 bases not matched to a gene. Germline lookup yields CDR1 LGHNA and CDR2 YNFKEQ. CDR3 nucleotide sequence: TGTGCCAGCAGCCAAGTTAACGGGGGGGCCACCGGGGAGCTGTTTTTT. This sequence encodes CASSQVNGGATGELFF.

The V and J genes are TRBV4-1 and TRBJ2-2; D is possibly TRBD1 (5 bases). Germline CDR1 is MGHRA and CDR2 is YSYEKL. The CDR3 consists of 16 residues. V lost 0 bases, J lost 6 bases, and 14 bases lay in between. The CDR3 loop reads CASSQEVSGFPGELFF. In nucleotides, the CDR3 is TGCGCCAGCAGCCAAGAAGTATCAGGGTTCCCCGGGGAGCTGTTTTTT.

The rearrangement joins TRBV25-1 to TRBJ1-4, with no clear D. V shed 0 bases and J shed 4 bases, with 9 bases lying between them. The CDR3 is 15 amino acids. The V gene's germline CDR1 is MGHDK and CDR2 SYGVNS. The CDR3 sequence is CASSEYIHGNEKLFF. CDR3 sequence (DNA): TGTGCCAGCAGTGAATACATACACGGTAATGAAAAACTGTTTTTT.

The chain is built from TRBV5-6 and TRBJ1-2, with D possibly matching TRBD1 (5 bases). In germline, CDR1 is SGHDT, CDR2 YYEEEE. CDR3 length: 14 amino acids. Trimming removed 2 bases from V and 7 bases from J, with 15 bases in between. The CDR3 is CASSFNSGSGGYTF. The CDR3 nucleotides read TGTGCCAGCAGCTTTAATTCAGGGTCGGGTGGCTACACCTTC.

Many counts were recorded for this clonotype. This chain connects TRBV29-1 to TRBJ2-1, with D possibly called TRBD1 or TRBD2 (5 bases each). Germline CDR1 is SQVTM and CDR2 is ANQGSEA. The CDR3 has 15 amino acids. V lost 4 bases and J 0 bases, leaving 13 bases between the germline ends. The CDR3 here is CSVGGKISSYNEQFF. The CDR3, as DNA: TGCAGCGTTGGGGGGAAAATAAGCTCCTACAATGAGCAGTTCTTC.

V usage is TRBV20-1 and J usage is TRBJ2-2; 11 nucleotides align to TRBD2. CDR1 DFQATT and CDR2 SNEGSKA come from the germline V gene (reference sequence). V shed 3 bases and J 0 bases; nucleotides not matched to a gene: 12. The CDR3 is 19 amino acids. Here the CDR3 reads CSASGLAGGRAANTGELFF. The CDR3 region has the DNA TGCAGTGCTAGTGGCCTAGCGGGAGGTCGGGCCGCGAACACCGGGGAGCTGTTTTTT.

This clonotype occurred a few times. This chain links TRBV30 with TRBJ1-5, with D possibly TRBD1 on 6 matching bases. Germline CDR1 and CDR2: GTSNPN and SVGIG (reference sequence). V lost 5 bases, J lost 0 bases, and 8 bases lay in between. The CDR3 has 13 amino acids. The CDR3 DNA is TGTGCCTGGGGACAGTATAGCAATCAGCCCCAGCATTTT. Its protein is CAWGQYSNQPQHF.

V gene TRBV30 combines with J gene TRBJ2-1; weak D call: TRBD2 (6 bases). V dropped 4 bases and J dropped 5 bases, with 18 bases sitting between them. CDR1 and CDR2 from the germline V gene are GTSNPN and SVGIG (reference sequence). The CDR3 runs 15 residues. CDR3 DNA sequence: TGTGCCTGGACCTTAGAGGGGAGGTCCCACAATGAGCAGTTCTTC. This sequence encodes CAWTLEGRSHNEQFF.

This clonotype has a handful of counts. The chain employs TRBV29-1 and TRBJ1-5; D perhaps matches TRBD1 (5 bases). Germline loops: CDR1 SQVTM, CDR2 ANQGSEA. CDR3 length: 12 amino acids. V gave up 8 bases and J gave up 4 bases, with 12 bases separating them. Here the CDR3 reads CSIQEPNQPQHF. The CDR3 DNA reads as TGCAGCATACAGGAGCCTAATCAGCCCCAGCATTTT.

The chain recombines TRBV10-3 with TRBJ2-7, with D uncertain. V gave up 3 bases and J gave up 4 bases, with 7 bases separating them. The CDR3 is 12 residues long. Germline loops: CDR1 ENHRY, CDR2 SYGVKD. The CDR3 protein is CAISDGVYEQYF. The CDR3 DNA follows: TGTGCCATCAGTGACGGTGTATACGAGCAGTACTTC.

The CDR3 loop is CASSVIDYEQYF. DNA of the CDR3: TGTGCCAGCAGCGTAATAGACTACGAGCAGTACTTC. The chain is built from TRBV7-9 and TRBJ2-7; D remains unclear. V lost 5 bases and J 3 bases, leaving 8 bases between the germline ends. There are 12 residues in the CDR3. Germline V gene lookup returns CDR1 SEHNR and CDR2 FQNEAQ (reference sequence).

This clonotype was recorded a few times. The chain combines TRBV7-9 with TRBJ2-5, with TRBD2 matching 11 bases. The CDR3 is 14 amino acids. In germline, CDR1 is SEHNR, CDR2 FQNEAQ (reference sequence). With 7 bases clipped from V and 2 bases from J, the junction kept 3 bases outside the gene matches. The CDR3 coding sequence is TGTGCCAGCATGGTAGCGGGGGGGCAAGAGACCCAGTACTTC. This encodes CASMVAGGQETQYF. The full variable domain, in which reference TRBV7-9 and TRBJ2-5 provide the parts outside the CDR3, is DTGVSQNPRHKITKRGQNVTFRCDPISEHNRLYWYRQTLGQGPEFLTYFQNEAQLEKSRLLSDRFSAERPKGSFSTLEIQRTEQGDSAMYLCASMVAGGQETQYFGPGTRLLVL.

Only a few counts were recorded for this clonotype. Here the CDR3 reads CASSAPLTLINEQFF. CDR3 nucleotides: TGTGCCAGCAGCGCACCTTTAACTTTAATCAATGAGCAGTTCTTC. The gene calls are TRBV7-6 and TRBJ2-1; D uncertain. The CDR3 totals 15 residues. CDR1 SGHVS and CDR2 FNYEAQ come from the germline V gene. V was pared by 5 bases and J by 6 bases, with 17 bases between. Looking up the rest from reference TRBV7-6 and TRBJ2-1 gives the full variable domain: GAGVSQSPRYKVTKRGQDVALRCDPISGHVSLYWYRQALGQGPEFLTYFNYEAQQDKSGLPNDRFSAERPEGSISTLTIQRTEQRDSAMYRCASSAPLTLINEQFFGPGTRLTVL.

This clonotype was seen a handful of times. A read error may produce the germline difference seen at one junction end. CDR3 in DNA: TGTGCCAGCAGTATAGCGGGATTGTCCTACAATGAGCAGTTCTTC. Protein product: CASSIAGLSYNEQFF. V gene TRBV12-3 or TRBV12-4 combines with J gene TRBJ2-1, with 8 bases identical to TRBD2. This CDR3 is 15 amino acids long.

The chain couples TRBV12-3 or TRBV12-4 to TRBJ2-7; the D is unclear. The CDR3 contains 13 residues. Trimming removed 3 bases from V and 7 bases from J, with 13 bases in between. In nucleotides, the CDR3 is TGTGCCAGCAGTTTTCGGCCAGATAGTGAGCAGTACTTC. This translates into CASSFRPDSEQYF.